Each of the 30 T cell receptor beta chains below was sequenced from the same sample in a study of T cell changes during pregnancy in multiple sclerosis. The table came from immunoSEQ multiplex PCR; TCRdb's copy has only in-frame clones and leaves some out. The sample includes 20,000 to 25,000 clones, approximately 86% seen only once; the top ten take 15% to 19%. Source: CD8+ T cells from peripheral blood mononuclear cells, taken in the first trimester of pregnancy. These receptors came from a female donor in good health, enrolled as a control in a pregnancy study.

The rearrangement links TRBV7-9 to TRBJ1-2; D perhaps matches TRBD1 (5 bases). From germline, CDR1 is SEHNR and CDR2 FQNEAQ (reference sequence). The CDR3 has 15 residues. Trimming pared 3 bases from V and 1 base from J, leaving 12 bases between. This CDR3 reads CASSFGSRDNYGYTF. Written as DNA, the CDR3 is TGTGCCAGCAGCTTCGGCTCCAGGGATAACTATGGCTACACCTTC.

By share of the sample, this clone is medium-sized. The chain uses TRBV18 and TRBJ1-3; a weak D match, TRBD1 (6 bases). Germline V CDR1 and CDR2: KGHSH, LQKENI. The CDR3 length is 16 residues. V lost 1 base and J lost 2, with 12 bases in between. CDR3 protein: CASSPLGAAAGNTIYF. The CDR3 nucleotides are TGTGCCAGCTCACCACTGGGGGCGGCTGCTGGAAACACCATATATTTT.

This clone has only one observation. V is TRBV4-1 and J is TRBJ2-4; 12 nucleotides align to TRBD1. This CDR3 region has 18 residues. The germline V gene encodes CDR1 MGHRA and CDR2 YSYEKL. Losses at the gene ends were 3 bases for V and 5 bases for J; bases not matched to a gene: 11. CDR3 DNA sequence: TGCGCCAGCAGCCAGGTCCCGGGACAGGGGGCGCCCCAAAACATTCAGTACTTC. Encoded protein: CASSQVPGQGAPQNIQYF.

The chain couples TRBV2 to TRBJ2-7; 12 bases align to TRBD2. Per germline, CDR1 SNHLY and CDR2 FYNNEI. The junction had 18 bases not matched to a gene; V was cut back by 1 base and J by 5 bases. This CDR3 spans 20 amino acids. The CDR3 DNA reads TGTGCCAGCAGTGAAGTGTTTCGGCCACGACTAGCGGGAGTAGTTAACGAGCAGTACTTC. Protein product: CASSEVFRPRLAGVVNEQYF.

This clone has just one count. The genes are TRBV28 and TRBJ1-6; D remains ambiguous. Between the trimmed V and J ends, which lost 6 bases and 8 bases, there was a span of 5 bases. Germline CDR1 reads MDHEN; CDR2 reads SYDVKM. This CDR3 is 11 amino acids long. In DNA form, the CDR3 reads TGTGCCAGCAGCCCCGATTCACCCCTCCACTTT. It is translated as CASSPDSPLHF.

V usage is TRBV4-3 and J usage is TRBJ2-3, with D perhaps matching TRBD2 (7 bases). Trimming shortened V by 8 bases and J by 2 bases, and 17 bases separated the two germline ends. The CDR3 loop spans 15 amino acids. Germline V gene lookup returns CDR1 LGHNA and CDR2 YSLEER. This CDR3 is CASPRRGRFTDTQYF. Here the CDR3 DNA reads TGCGCCAGCCCCCGGCGGGGGCGTTTCACAGATACGCAGTATTTT.

Written as DNA, the CDR3 is TGTGCCAGTAGAGCCCCGGGACGGGAGGCCTCTGGGGCCAACGTCCTGACTTTC. It yields the protein CASRAPGREASGANVLTF. The chain links TRBV19 to TRBJ2-6, with 7 bases matching TRBD2. With V trimmed by 6 bases and J by 0 bases, 11 bases remained unmatched. The CDR3 spans 18 residues. Germline CDR1 and CDR2: LNHDA and SQIVND (reference sequence).

The chain uses TRBV7-6 and TRBJ2-1; 7 bases align to TRBD1. The CDR3 is 16 residues long. Germline V CDR1 and CDR2: SGHVS, FNYEAQ. With 2 bases clipped from V and 1 base from J, the junction kept 5 bases outside the gene matches. CDR3: CASSLRSTGSYNEQFF. CDR3 in DNA: TGTGCCAGCAGCTTACGTTCGACAGGGTCCTACAATGAGCAGTTCTTC.

The chain uses TRBV5-1 and TRBJ2-1, with D uncertain. There are 15 residues in the CDR3. V lost 2 bases, J lost 7 bases, and 16 bases lay in between. Germline values: CDR1 SGHRS, CDR2 YFSETQ. As DNA, the CDR3 is TGCGCCAGCAGCTTAGAGAGTAGGAGAGAAAATGAGCAGTTCTTC. It translates to CASSLESRRENEQFF.

The chain carries TRBV6-1 and TRBJ1-2; 10 bases align to TRBD1. V shed 4 bases and J 4 bases; nucleotides not matched to a gene: 12. The CDR3 consists of 17 residues. The germline CDR1 and CDR2 sequences are MNHNS and SASEGT. This CDR3 reads CASSGSPTGGMVYGYTF. CDR3 sequence (DNA): TGTGCCAGCAGTGGGTCCCCGACAGGGGGCATGGTCTATGGCTACACCTTC.

The gene calls are TRBV19 and TRBJ2-1, with D possibly TRBD2 on 5 matching bases. The ends were cut back, 3 bases at V and 9 bases at J, with 18 bases in the middle. Germline V gives CDR1 LNHDA, CDR2 SQIVND (reference sequence). The CDR3 has 15 amino acids. CDR3 residues: CASSIVERASGEQFF. CDR3 in DNA: TGTGCCAGTAGTATTGTTGAGAGGGCCTCTGGTGAGCAGTTCTTC.

J is TRBJ2-7 and V is TRBV6-1; TRBD2 aligns across 7 bases. The V segment lost 1 base and the J segment 5 bases; nucleotides outside the gene matches: 8. Germline CDR1 MNHNS, CDR2 SASEGT. CDR3 length: 15 amino acids. The DNA for the CDR3 is TGTGCCAGCAGTGAAGAGGGAGGGAGTTCGGACGAGCAGTACTTC. This sequence encodes CASSEEGGSSDEQYF.

Only a few counts were recorded for this clone. The V gene is TRBV6-4, the J gene TRBJ2-5; D gene uncertain. This CDR3 has 13 amino acids. From germline, CDR1 is MRHNA and CDR2 SNTAGT. V dropped 0 bases and J dropped 7 bases, with 9 bases sitting between them. The CDR3 loop reads CASSDSSEGTQYF. The DNA for the CDR3 is TGTGCCAGCAGTGACTCGAGCGAAGGGACCCAGTACTTC.

The chain carries TRBV2 and TRBJ2-1, with D perhaps TRBD2 (5 bases). Germline V gene lookup returns CDR1 SNHLY and CDR2 FYNNEI. V was trimmed by 4 bases and J by 0 bases, leaving 13 bases between them. The CDR3 has 16 residues. This CDR3 is CASSGSRLPSYNEQFF. CDR3 DNA sequence: TGTGCCAGCAGTGGGTCTCGACTACCCTCCTACAATGAGCAGTTCTTC.

This chain links TRBV7-9 with TRBJ1-2; D uncertain. The CDR3 contains 15 residues. Trimming removed 6 bases from V and 8 bases from J, with 22 bases in between. Germline V gene sequence: CDR1 SEHNR, CDR2 FQNEAQ (reference sequence). CDR3 amino acids: CASSYLRVPLLGYTF. The CDR3 DNA reads TGTGCCAGCAGTTATTTACGGGTTCCACTGTTGGGCTACACCTTC.

The chain recombines TRBV10-1 with TRBJ2-1, with a tentative D call TRBD1 (6 bases). Germline V gene lookup returns CDR1 WNHNN and CDR2 SYGVQD (reference sequence). V gave up 1 base and J gave up 7 bases, with 14 bases separating them. The CDR3 covers 15 residues. The CDR3 coding sequence is TGCGCCAGCAGTGAGTGGGCGTCAGGACAGAATGAGCAGTTCTTC. Amino acid sequence: CASSEWASGQNEQFF.

The chain combines TRBV5-4 with TRBJ1-1, with 11 bases lining up with TRBD1. V dropped 7 bases and J dropped 4; count of bases not matched to a gene: 12. Germline CDR1 reads SGHNT; CDR2 reads YYREEE (reference sequence). This CDR3 region has 16 residues. CDR3 in amino acids: CASGGQGARLGTEAFF. The CDR3 region has the DNA TGTGCCAGCGGCGGACAGGGGGCGCGATTGGGCACTGAAGCTTTCTTT.

The chain joins TRBV9 to TRBJ1-2; D unclear. The germline V and J ends were trimmed by 4 bases and 6 bases, with 13 bases remaining between them. The CDR3 runs 13 residues. In germline, CDR1 is SGDLS, CDR2 YYNGEE. The DNA for the CDR3 is TGTGCCAGCAGCTACGGGAGTTCGGATGGCTACACCTTC. Translation gives CASSYGSSDGYTF.

This clone has only one observation. The rearrangement links TRBV4-1 to TRBJ1-5, with D unresolved. Germline lookup yields CDR1 MGHRA and CDR2 YSYEKL. The CDR3 contains 19 residues. The V and J ends lost 2 bases and 3 bases respectively, with 23 bases between them. The CDR3 region is CASSQWVRGRKPFNQPQHF. CDR3 nucleotide sequence: TGCGCCAGCAGCCAATGGGTCCGAGGCAGAAAACCTTTCAATCAGCCCCAGCATTTT.

This clone was observed once. This rearrangement joins TRBV27 to TRBJ2-1; TRBD2 matches 7 bases. J was trimmed by 5 bases and V by 3 bases; bases with no gene match: 1. The CDR3 contains 13 residues. Germline values: CDR1 MNHEY, CDR2 SMNVEV (reference sequence). This CDR3 is CASSFGTNNEQFF. CDR3 bases: TGTGCCAGCAGTTTTGGGACTAACAATGAGCAGTTCTTC.

The rearrangement joins TRBV7-7 to TRBJ1-2, with TRBD1 identical over 10 bases. This CDR3 spans 15 amino acids. The V gene's germline CDR1 is SSHAT and CDR2 FNYEAQ (reference sequence). The trim removed 5 bases at V and 2 bases at J, leaving 5 bases unmatched. The CDR3 region has the DNA TGTGCCAGCAGCCTGGGGACAGGGGAGAACTATGGCTACACCTTC. Its protein is CASSLGTGENYGYTF.

This rearrangement joins TRBV7-9 to TRBJ1-1, with TRBD1 as a possible D gene (6 bases). The V end lost 4 bases, the J end lost 3 bases, and 15 bases lay between the germline ends. CDR1 SEHNR and CDR2 FQNEAQ come from the germline V gene (reference sequence). The CDR3 length is 15 residues. The CDR3 sequence is CASSSPQGRDTEAFF. The CDR3 nucleotides read TGTGCCAGCAGCTCCCCACAGGGAAGGGACACTGAAGCTTTCTTT. Supplemented by reference TRBV7-9 and TRBJ1-1, the full variable domain reads DTGVSQNPRHKITKRGQNVTFRCDPISEHNRLYWYRQTLGQGPEFLTYFQNEAQLEKSRLLSDRFSAERPKGSFSTLEIQRTEQGDSAMYLCASSSPQGRDTEAFFGQGTRLTVV.

This sequence joins TRBV30 and TRBJ2-7; 8 nucleotides line up with TRBD1. Trimming cost V 5 bases and J 1 base; bases outside gene matches: 4. The CDR3 loop spans 13 amino acids. Germline V gene sequence: CDR1 GTSNPN, CDR2 SVGIG (reference sequence). CDR3 loop: CAWGQGLSYEQYF. CDR3 DNA sequence: TGTGCCTGGGGACAGGGTTTATCCTACGAGCAGTACTTC.

The CDR3 is CASTAAAGESHEQYF. The CDR3 region has the DNA TGTGCCAGCACTGCCGCGGCAGGGGAGAGCCACGAGCAGTACTTC. J is TRBJ2-7 and V is TRBV28; D is perhaps TRBD1 (6 bases). CDR3 length: 15 amino acids. Looked up from germline, CDR1 is MDHEN and CDR2 is SYDVKM. Trimming took 7 bases from V and 5 from J, leaving 21 bases between them. Complete variable domain (other parts from reference TRBV28 and TRBJ2-7): DVKVTQSSRYLVKRTGEKVFLECVQDMDHENMFWYRQDPGLGLRLIYFSYDVKMKEKGDIPEGYSVSREKKERFSLILESASTNQTSMYLCASTAAAGESHEQYFGPGTRLTVT.

There are a few counts of this clone. The J gene is TRBJ1-2, the V gene TRBV7-9; a weak D match, TRBD1 (5 bases). The CDR3 runs to 16 residues. In germline, CDR1 is SEHNR, CDR2 FQNEAQ (reference sequence). V lost 1 base, J lost 3 bases, and 15 bases lay in between. The chain's CDR3 is CASSLDQGALHYGYTF. For the CDR3, the DNA is TGTGCCAGCAGCTTAGACCAGGGCGCGTTGCACTATGGCTACACCTTC.

This clone was detected only once. This chain uses TRBV27 with TRBJ2-7; 7 positions agree with TRBD2. Unmatched junction bases numbered 8, after V lost 3 bases and J lost 3 bases. Germline-derived CDR1 and CDR2 are MNHEY and SMNVEV (reference sequence). The CDR3 is made up of 15 amino acids. In DNA form, the CDR3 reads TGTGCCAGCAGTTTTCTCCGCTCTAGCGGCTACGAGCAGTACTTC. Its protein is CASSFLRSSGYEQYF.

The sample holds many counts of this clone. The CDR3 protein is CASSQDGGQGAEGYTF. The CDR3 region has the DNA TGCGCCAGCAGCCAAGACGGGGGACAGGGGGCGGAGGGCTACACCTTC. The gene calls are TRBV4-1 and TRBJ1-2; TRBD1 aligns across 12 bases. The CDR3 is 16 amino acids. V was pared by 0 bases and J by 8 bases, with 7 bases of the junction left unmatched. CDR1 and CDR2 from the germline V gene are MGHRA and YSYEKL.

V and J are TRBV4-2 and TRBJ1-2; D gene uncertain. Trimming left V 0 bases short and J 2 bases short, with 10 bases between. This CDR3 has 15 amino acids. Germline assignment: CDR1 LGHNA and CDR2 YNFKEQ. CDR3 protein: CASSQEGVPNYGYTF. The CDR3, as DNA: TGTGCCAGCAGCCAAGAGGGAGTACCCAACTATGGCTACACCTTC.

This chain joins TRBV7-3 and TRBJ1-6; TRBD1 agrees at 8 bases. The CDR3 has 12 amino acids. From germline, CDR1 is SGHTA and CDR2 FQGTGA. The trim removed 9 bases at V and 9 bases at J, leaving 4 bases unmatched. The CDR3 protein is CARTGGGSPLHF. The DNA for the CDR3 is TGTGCCAGAACAGGGGGGGGTTCACCCCTCCACTTT.

This chain joins TRBV27 and TRBJ2-7, with 16 bases identical to TRBD2. This CDR3 comprises 18 residues. Germline V gene lookup returns CDR1 MNHEY and CDR2 SMNVEV (reference sequence). Trimming removed 6 bases from V and 2 bases from J; junction bases left unmatched: 10. CDR3 protein: CASSPRPGLAGGTYEQYF. The CDR3 DNA reads as TGTGCCAGCAGCCCCCGTCCGGGACTAGCGGGAGGGACCTACGAGCAGTACTTC.